These 22 T cell receptor beta chains were sequenced from one sample in a study of low-dose radiotherapy and immunotherapy resistance in tumors. TRAV- and TRBV-specific primers, spanning alpha and beta chains, primed first-strand cDNA. It was with a constant-region primer and a V-primer adapter that TCRs were amplified over roughly 20 PCR cycles. TCRdb re-called the reads with MiXCR, one entry per CDR3 protein. The sample has about 12,000 distinct CDR3 sequences, roughly 80% seen once; the top ten hold roughly 3.1%. The receptors here all came from a human donor with advanced metastatic prostate, ovarian, gallbladder or colorectal cancer (not recorded which). This table probably holds off-target reads from a library built for another chain.

The chain carries TRBV5-1 and TRBJ1-1; maybe TRBD1 (6 bases). The CDR3 covers 16 residues. V lost 2 bases, J lost 0 bases, and 14 bases lay in between. The germline V gene has CDR1 SGHRS and CDR2 YFSETQ. The CDR3 sequence: CASSFEGGAMNTEAFF. The CDR3 DNA reads TGCGCCAGCAGCTTTGAGGGGGGGGCAATGAACACTGAAGCTTTCTTT. Variable domain in full (rest from reference TRBV5-1 and TRBJ1-1): KAGVTQTPRYLIKTRGQQVTLSCSPISGHRSVSWYQQTPGQGLQFLFEYFSETQRNKGNFPGRFSGRQFSNSRSEMNVSTLELGDSALYLCASSFEGGAMNTEAFFGQGTRLTVV.

There are a few counts of this clonotype. The chain recombines TRBV6-2 or TRBV6-3 with TRBJ2-2; D unresolved. The CDR3 contains 14 residues. Germline V gene sequence: CDR1 MNHEY, CDR2 SVGEGT. Trimming shortened V by 2 bases and J by 4 bases, and 8 bases separated the two germline ends. The DNA of the CDR3 is TGTGCCAGCAGTTACAAGGGTTCCACCGGGGAGCTGTTTTTT. It translates to CASSYKGSTGELFF.

This clonotype is a singleton in its sample. The chain recombines TRBV6-6 with TRBJ2-7; the match to TRBD2 covers 7 bases. Germline V gene sequence: CDR1 MNHNY, CDR2 SVGAGI (reference sequence). The CDR3 extends over 16 amino acids. Germline trimming cut 4 bases from V and 7 bases from J; bases unmatched to any gene: 16. CDR3 in amino acids: CASSSGLSPGGGEQYF. CDR3 DNA: TGTGCCAGCAGTTCGGGACTAAGCCCGGGCGGAGGTGAGCAGTACTTC.

The genes are TRBV9 and TRBJ1-2; TRBD1 matches at 7 bases. This CDR3 contains 14 residues. CDR1 and CDR2 (germline): SGDLS, YYNGEE. V trimming: 3 bases; J trimming: 8 bases; junction bases outside the gene matches: 10. The CDR3 spells CASSAITGEEGYTF. The CDR3 DNA reads TGTGCCAGCAGCGCAATAACAGGGGAAGAAGGCTACACCTTC.

The DNA of the CDR3 is TGTGCCAGCAGCCAAGACCGGTCTTCCCGCACAGATACGCAGTATTTT. Encoded protein: CASSQDRSSRTDTQYF. The chain couples TRBV14 to TRBJ2-3; D gene ambiguous. The CDR3 consists of 16 residues. Germline lookup yields CDR1 SGHDN and CDR2 FVKESK. Trimming took off 0 bases at V and 1 base at J, with 11 bases between the two ends.

Written as DNA, the CDR3 is TGCAGCGGTGGGGGCAGTTACAATGAGCAGTTCTTC. Its translation: CSGGGSYNEQFF. The chain combines TRBV29-1 with TRBJ2-1, with D possibly TRBD1 on 6 matching bases. The V gene's germline CDR1 is SQVTM and CDR2 ANQGSEA. This CDR3 contains 12 residues. With 7 bases removed from V and 4 bases from J, the gap between germline ends came to 11 bases.

The CDR3 bases are TGTGCCAGCAGGTTCCGGGACGCCTACAATGAGCAGTTCTTC. This gives the protein CASRFRDAYNEQFF. V usage is TRBV5-5 and J usage is TRBJ2-1; the D call may be TRBD1 or TRBD2 (5 bases each). This CDR3 region has 14 residues. Trimming pared 5 bases from V and 2 bases from J, leaving 11 bases between. Per germline, CDR1 SGHKS and CDR2 YYEKEE (reference sequence).

J is TRBJ2-3 and V is TRBV7-2, with D uncertain. This CDR3 contains 16 residues. Trimming took off 0 bases at V and 0 bases at J, with 10 bases between the two ends. Germline V gene lookup returns CDR1 SGHTA and CDR2 FQGNSA. The CDR3 sequence: CASSLAALTSTDTQYF. The CDR3 coding sequence is TGTGCCAGCAGCTTAGCAGCACTTACTAGCACAGATACGCAGTATTTT.

The genes are TRBV12-3 or TRBV12-4 and TRBJ2-1, with 12 positions matching TRBD2. CDR3 size: 18 residues. V dropped 1 base and J dropped 6; count of bases not matched to a gene: 10. This CDR3 is CASSLDLAGGMLSNEQFF. The CDR3 region has the DNA TGTGCCAGCAGTTTAGACCTAGCGGGAGGGATGTTATCCAATGAGCAGTTCTTC.

The chain links TRBV7-9 to TRBJ2-4; 7 bases map to TRBD2. CDR1 is SEHNR, CDR2 FQNEAQ, per germline (reference sequence). The CDR3 runs 15 residues. V gave up 4 bases and J gave up 6 bases; unmatched junction bases: 9. The CDR3 protein is CASSSQRGGGNIQYF. In DNA, the CDR3 is TGTGCCAGCAGCTCCCAGAGGGGCGGGGGAAACATTCAGTACTTC.

This clonotype was counted a few times. The J gene is TRBJ2-3, the V gene TRBV5-5, with D possibly TRBD2 on 7 matching bases. CDR1 and CDR2 from the germline V gene are SGHKS and YYEKEE (reference sequence). V dropped 0 bases and J dropped 4 bases, with 21 bases sitting between them. The CDR3 extends over 18 amino acids. The CDR3 coding sequence is TGTGCCAGCAGCTTGGAGACTCGGGGGGCGGCGGGCCCAGATACGCAGTATTTT. Protein: CASSLETRGAAGPDTQYF.

Here the CDR3 reads CASSPGHANTGELFF. The CDR3 DNA is TGCGCCAGCAGCCCAGGACATGCGAACACCGGGGAGCTGTTTTTT. The rearrangement links TRBV5-1 to TRBJ2-2; D possibly corresponds to TRBD1 (5 bases). The CDR3 extends over 15 amino acids. The germline V gene has CDR1 SGHRS and CDR2 YFSETQ. V dropped 4 bases and J dropped 0 bases, with 10 bases sitting between them.

This chain uses TRBV18 with TRBJ2-5; either TRBD1 or TRBD2 may supply D (5 bases each). The CDR3 length is 14 residues. Germline values: CDR1 KGHSH, CDR2 LQKENI. V was trimmed by 6 bases and J by 4 bases, leaving 15 bases between them. The CDR3 sequence is CASSPSGAPETQYF. CDR3 DNA sequence: TGTGCCAGCTCGCCCTCCGGGGCCCCAGAGACCCAGTACTTC.

The rearrangement joins TRBV2 to TRBJ2-2; 9 positions match TRBD2. This CDR3 has 17 amino acids. V gave up 3 bases and J gave up 5 bases; unmatched junction bases: 10. CDR1 and CDR2 from the germline V gene are SNHLY and FYNNEI. CDR3 in amino acids: CASSERLAGRMTGELFF. DNA of the CDR3: TGTGCCAGCAGTGAGCGGCTAGCGGGACGGATGACCGGGGAGCTGTTTTTT.

This clonotype came up a few times. CDR3 residues: CASREGGRGLAGKETQYF. The CDR3 nucleotides read TGTGCCAGCAGGGAGGGGGGGAGAGGCCTAGCGGGAAAAGAGACCCAGTACTTC. This rearrangement joins TRBV28 to TRBJ2-5; TRBD2 aligns across 9 bases. This CDR3 has 18 residues. J was trimmed by 3 bases and V by 6 bases; bases with no gene match: 17. CDR1 and CDR2 from the germline V gene are MDHEN and SYDVKM.

The chain uses TRBV4-2 and TRBJ2-7; 7 bases map to TRBD1. This CDR3 has 14 residues. Germline values: CDR1 LGHNA, CDR2 YNFKEQ. The V segment lost 3 bases and the J segment 0 bases; nucleotides outside the gene matches: 2. The CDR3 sequence: CASSQGTDSYEQYF. DNA for the CDR3: TGTGCCAGCAGCCAGGGGACAGACTCCTACGAGCAGTACTTC.

This clonotype was seen only a few times. The chain combines TRBV28 with TRBJ2-3; D may be TRBD1 (5 bases). V was shortened by 5 bases and J by 0 bases, with 12 bases between the two germline ends. This CDR3 region has 15 residues. The germline V gene has CDR1 MDHEN and CDR2 SYDVKM. CDR3 nucleotides: TGTGCCAGCAGTGGTGAAGGGGCTAGCACAGATACGCAGTATTTT. Its translation is CASSGEGASTDTQYF. The whole variable domain, filled in from reference TRBV28 and TRBJ2-3, reads DVKVTQSSRYLVKRTGEKVFLECVQDMDHENMFWYRQDPGLGLRLIYFSYDVKMKEKGDIPEGYSVSREKKERFSLILESASTNQTSMYLCASSGEGASTDTQYFGPGTRLTVL.

The CDR3 DNA is TGTGCCAGCACCTACCGACTGGTTGGCAATGAGCAGTTCTTC. This gives the protein CASTYRLVGNEQFF. This rearrangement joins TRBV6-2 or TRBV6-3 to TRBJ2-1; D not certain. The CDR3 is made up of 14 amino acids. V lost 7 bases and J lost 6, with 16 bases in between. Per germline, CDR1 MNHEY and CDR2 SVGEGT.

The rearrangement links TRBV10-3 to TRBJ2-5, with 7 bases matching TRBD2. V shed 11 bases and J 2 bases; nucleotides not matched to a gene: 8. Germline V lookup: CDR1 ENHRY, CDR2 SYGVKD. The CDR3 is made up of 13 amino acids. This CDR3 reads CAGAREAQETQYF. The CDR3 bases are TGTGCCGGGGCCCGGGAGGCACAAGAGACCCAGTACTTC.

V is TRBV28 and J is TRBJ1-2; D is undetermined. V dropped 5 bases and J dropped 2 bases, with 15 bases sitting between them. Germline loops: CDR1 MDHEN, CDR2 SYDVKM. There are 15 residues in the CDR3. The CDR3 loop is CASSTPGATNYGYTF. The CDR3 DNA is TGTGCCAGCAGTACCCCGGGCGCCACGAACTATGGCTACACCTTC.

V is TRBV28 and J is TRBJ1-4; maybe TRBD1 (5 bases). Germline V gene lookup returns CDR1 MDHEN and CDR2 SYDVKM. The CDR3 length is 13 residues. Trimming removed 5 bases from V and 11 bases from J, with 15 bases in between. The CDR3 DNA sequence: TGTGCCAGCAGTCTGGGACTCAGTGAGAAACTGTTTTTT. Its translation is CASSLGLSEKLFF. The variable domain in full, completed from reference TRBV28 and TRBJ1-4, reads DVKVTQSSRYLVKRTGEKVFLECVQDMDHENMFWYRQDPGLGLRLIYFSYDVKMKEKGDIPEGYSVSREKKERFSLILESASTNQTSMYLCASSLGLSEKLFFGSGTQLSVL.

The chain joins TRBV7-2 to TRBJ2-7; D assignment may be TRBD1 or TRBD2 (5 bases each). The CDR3 extends over 15 amino acids. V gave up 7 bases and J gave up 4 bases, with 20 bases separating them. The germline gives CDR1 SGHTA, CDR2 FQGNSA. The CDR3 bases are TGTGCCAGCACTTCCTCAACGGGGCCTTCTTACGAGCAGTACTTC. It encodes CASTSSTGPSYEQYF.